This T cell receptor (beta chain) was sequenced during a study of cytomegalovirus exposure and HLA in healthy donors. Germline CDR1 is SGDLS and CDR2 is YYNGEE. Trimming cost V 0 bases and J 9 bases, with 10 bases left between them. This CDR3 is built from 14 residues. The PCR made use of 60 Vbeta and 13 Jbeta primers. The data were produced by immunoSEQ multiplex PCR, yet TCRdb's version contains in-frame clones alone and is incomplete. The table records under 150,000 clones, 65% to 90% of them present only once. The specimen was PBMCs. The chain has TRBV9 and TRBJ1-6; no clear D gene. The clonotype was recovered from a man over 45 in good health and CMV-seronegative. The CDR3: CASSVGEASSPLHF. Written as DNA, the CDR3 is TGTGCCAGCAGCGTAGGGGAGGCAAGTTCACCCCTCCACTTT.